The TCR beta chain under discussion was sequenced for a study of control samples from healthy donors and cancer patients. Per the germline V gene, CDR1 is MNHEY and CDR2 is SVGAGI. Germline trimming cut 6 bases from V and 11 bases from J; bases unmatched to any gene: 9. This CDR3 is built from 13 residues. The protocol was immunoSEQ multiplex PCR, while the TCRdb copy is restricted to in-frame clones and leaves out a portion. The sample includes tens of thousands of clones, roughly 89% seen only once; the top ten take 5.5%. The sequence was obtained from a man between 50 and 59 years old in good health. Sequencing was carried out using blood. The chain combines TRBV6-5 with TRBJ1-1; TRBD1 matches 10 bases. For the CDR3, the DNA is TGTGCCAGCAGGGGTTCCGGGACAGGGGCGGCTTTCTTT. It yields the protein CASRGSGTGAAFF.